These T cell receptor beta chains were read from a single sample in a study of blood T cell repertoires in COVID-19. The data were produced by immunoSEQ multiplex PCR, yet TCRdb's version contains in-frame clones alone and is incomplete. The repertoire holds some 57,000 clones, with about 79% as singletons. The specimen sequenced was peripheral blood. Every receptor here comes from a man aged 80 or over with COVID-19, enrolled during active disease. Each CDR3 is given with its conserved first and last residue. A D gene is named only where the DNA matches it firmly. Expanded clones get a size class; other rows say once, few or many, or leave the size out.

v_gene,abundance,d_gene,j_gene,CDR3nt,CDR3aa
TRBV27,NA,TRBD1,TRBJ2-2,TGTGCCAGCAGTTTTCGGGACAGGGGCAGCGGGGAGCTGTTTTTT,CASSFRDRGSGELFF
TRBV11-3,NA,NA,TRBJ2-3,TGTGCCAGCAGCCCCAACGGAGATACGCAGTATTTT,CASSPNGDTQYF
TRBV5-1,NA,NA,TRBJ1-1,TGCGCCAGCAGCTTGGAACAGGGTTCCACTGAAGCTTTCTTT,CASSLEQGSTEAFF
TRBV29-1,once,TRBD1,TRBJ2-6,TGCAGCGTTGAAGGGTCGGGACAGGGTCCTTATGTCCTGACTTTC,CSVEGSGQGPYVLTF
TRBV7-2,NA,NA,TRBJ1-5,TGTGCCAGCAGCCTGGCGCGGAATCAGCCCCAGCATTTT,CASSLARNQPQHF
TRBV10-3,NA,TRBD1,TRBJ2-5,TGTGCCATCAGATCTTCGCCGGGACAGGGGGCGCGGGAGACCCAGTACTTC,CAIRSSPGQGARETQYF
TRBV12-2,NA,NA,TRBJ2-1,TGTGCAAGTCGCTTACGCTGCAGGTCTAGCGGTTACAATGAGCAGTTCTTC,CASRLRCRSSGYNEQFF
TRBV27,few,NA,TRBJ1-2,TGTGCCAGCAGTGAAGGGGCGCAGGGGCCTATCTATGGCTACACCTTC,CASSEGAQGPIYGYTF
TRBV7-9,NA,NA,TRBJ1-1,TGTGCCAGCACCCTAAGGGAGGGGTACACTGAAGCTTTCTTT,CASTLREGYTEAFF
TRBV9,NA,TRBD2,TRBJ2-3,TGTGCCAGCAGCGTAAGCGCGGGAGTCTGGGATACGCAGTATTTT,CASSVSAGVWDTQYF
TRBV7-2,once,NA,TRBJ2-6,TGTGCCAGCAGCTTAAGGAGAATCCCTGGGGCCAACGTCCTGACTTTC,CASSLRRIPGANVLTF
TRBV2,NA,NA,TRBJ1-1,TGTGCCAGCAGTGGATCCCCCTATCGGGCTTTCTTT,CASSGSPYRAFF
TRBV21-1,NA,NA,TRBJ2-2,TGTGCCAGCAGCAATCGGACAGTCGCGAACACCGGGGAGCTGTTTTTT,CASSNRTVANTGELFF
TRBV5-1,NA,NA,TRBJ2-3,TGCGCCAGCAGCTTGGGACAGGATACAGATACGCAGTATTTT,CASSLGQDTDTQYF
TRBV11-2,NA,TRBD1,TRBJ2-3,TGTGCCAGCAGCTTAGAGACAGGGGCGGGGGATACGCAGTATTTT,CASSLETGAGDTQYF
TRBV30,NA,TRBD1,TRBJ1-1,TGTGCCTGGAGTCCGGACAGGGGAGGGATTAGCACTGAAGCTTTCTTT,CAWSPDRGGISTEAFF
TRBV19,NA,TRBD2,TRBJ2-1,TGTGCCAGTAGTCCTCAAGCGGGAGGGCCGGATGAGCAGTTCTTC,CASSPQAGGPDEQFF
TRBV5-1,NA,TRBD1,TRBJ2-1,TGCGCCAGCAGTCGGGACAGGGCTGGGAATGAGCAGTTCTTC,CASSRDRAGNEQFF
TRBV28,once,TRBD1,TRBJ1-2,TGTGCCAGCAGTCCCCCACAGGGGCCTATTTCCTATGGCTACACCTTC,CASSPPQGPISYGYTF
TRBV10-3,few,NA,TRBJ1-1,TGTGCCATCAGTGATAGAGACAAGAACACTGAAGCTTTCTTT,CAISDRDKNTEAFF
TRBV5-5,NA,NA,TRBJ1-5,TGTGCCAGCAGCTGGGGGGGGAATCAGCCCCAGCATTTT,CASSWGGNQPQHF
TRBV25-1,few,TRBD1,TRBJ1-1,TGTGCCAGCAGGAGACAGGGGGAGAACACTGAAGCTTTCTTT,CASRRQGENTEAFF
TRBV9,NA,TRBD2,TRBJ2-1,TGTGCCAGCAGCGGAACGGGACTAGCGGGGATCAATGAGCAGTTCTTC,CASSGTGLAGINEQFF
TRBV5-4,NA,NA,TRBJ2-7,TGTGCCAGCAGTTTGAGCGGGTTCCGGGACGAGCAGTACTTC,CASSLSGFRDEQYF
TRBV5-1,NA,NA,TRBJ1-2,TGCGCCAGCAGCGACCCGGGAGCGGTGGTGGGCTACACCTTC,CASSDPGAVVGYTF
TRBV28,NA,NA,TRBJ1-4,TGTGCCAGCAGTTACAGTTCAACTAATGAAAAACTGTTTTTT,CASSYSSTNEKLFF
TRBV5-1,NA,TRBD1,TRBJ1-1,TGCGCCAGCAGCCCATCGACAGGGCTCGGGCGAGCTTTCTTT,CASSPSTGLGRAFF
TRBV5-1,NA,TRBD1,TRBJ2-7,TGCGCCAGCAGCTTGGTTGGGACAGGGGGCTTCGAGCAGTACTTC,CASSLVGTGGFEQYF
TRBV19,once,TRBD1,TRBJ1-5,TGTGCCAGTAGTACGCCGACAGGGCTGGGCAATCAGCCCCAGCATTTT,CASSTPTGLGNQPQHF
TRBV18,NA,NA,TRBJ1-1,TGTGCCAGCTCCACTCAGGGAGAAGCTTTCTTT,CASSTQGEAFF
TRBV7-9,NA,TRBD1,TRBJ2-7,TGTGCCAGCAGAGAATCCGGGACAGGGGCCTACGAGCAGTACTTC,CASRESGTGAYEQYF
TRBV11-2,NA,NA,TRBJ1-1,TGTGCCAGCAGCTTATTAGTTCAGGGGAACACTGAAGCTTTCTTT,CASSLLVQGNTEAFF